Following are 23 T cell receptor beta chains from one sample sequenced in a study of T cell responses to AZD1222 COVID-19 vaccine. Repertoires were generated with immunoSEQ multiplex PCR, while TCRdb's copy carries only in-frame clones and drops some. The table has 150,000 to 200,000 clones, around 92% seen once. The input for sequencing was peripheral blood, taken 28 days after the second AZD1222 dose. Source of these receptors: an adult who received the AZD1222 COVID-19 vaccine.

This chain connects TRBV10-3 to TRBJ1-1, with D possibly matching TRBD1 (6 bases). Trimming removed 6 bases from V and 6 bases from J, with 17 bases in between. CDR1 is ENHRY and CDR2 is SYGVKD in the germline V gene. The CDR3 has 14 amino acids. CDR3: CAISPGAEVSEAFF. The CDR3 DNA reads as TGTGCCATCAGCCCGGGGGCAGAGGTGTCTGAAGCTTTCTTT.

The chain combines TRBV7-3 with TRBJ2-3; D possibly matches TRBD1 or TRBD2 (6 bases each). Trimming took off 5 bases at V and 3 bases at J, with 18 bases between the two ends. The CDR3 is 16 amino acids. The germline gives CDR1 SGHTA, CDR2 FQGTGA. CDR3 DNA sequence: TGTGCCAGCAGCCTCGGCGGGGACATATTAACAGATACGCAGTATTTT. Its translation: CASSLGGDILTDTQYF.

CDR3 DNA: TGTGCCAGTAGACCTAGCGGGAGGGCCACCGGGTACGAGCAGTACTTC. Its translation: CASRPSGRATGYEQYF. The chain couples TRBV19 to TRBJ2-7; 12 nucleotides match TRBD2. V was pared by 6 bases and J by 4 bases, with 10 bases of the junction left unmatched. CDR3 length: 16 residues. Germline V gives CDR1 LNHDA, CDR2 SQIVND (reference sequence).

The chain couples TRBV9 to TRBJ1-6; perhaps TRBD1 as D (5 bases). Trimming removed 0 bases from V and 7 bases from J, with 17 bases in between. Germline V gives CDR1 SGDLS, CDR2 YYNGEE. The CDR3 length is 17 residues. DNA of the CDR3: TGTGCCAGCAGCGTAGCCGCGGGAGCGGGGGAAAATTCACCCCTCCACTTT. Encoded protein: CASSVAAGAGENSPLHF.

Worth noting for this clone: The germline gene is not matched at one end of the junction; a read error may be the cause. The chain employs TRBV7-2 and TRBJ2-7; the match to TRBD1 covers 8 bases. The CDR3 loop spans 12 amino acids. Germline assignment: CDR1 SGHTA and CDR2 FQGNSA. CDR3 in amino acids: CASSFGQGQANF. The CDR3 DNA reads as TGTGCCAGCAGCTTTGGCCAGGGACAGGCCAACTTC.

V gene TRBV30 combines with J gene TRBJ2-2, with TRBD2 identical over 15 bases. This CDR3 is 16 amino acids long. In germline, CDR1 is GTSNPN, CDR2 SVGIG (reference sequence). Germline trimming cut 6 bases from V and 5 bases from J; bases unmatched to any gene: 7. DNA of the CDR3: TGTGCCTGCGACGGACTAGCGGGAGGGTATACCGGGGAGCTGTTTTTT. Protein: CACDGLAGGYTGELFF.

The chain has TRBV13 and TRBJ2-1; 9 nucleotides line up with TRBD1. Per germline, CDR1 PRHDT and CDR2 FYEKMQ (reference sequence). V was pared by 5 bases and J by 0 bases, with 8 bases of the junction left unmatched. This CDR3 is 17 amino acids long. CDR3 loop: CASSPGPGQGSYNEQFF. In DNA form, the CDR3 reads TGTGCCAGCAGCCCTGGCCCGGGACAGGGCTCCTACAATGAGCAGTTCTTC.

This CDR3 is CASSLLAEAFF. CDR3 nucleotides: TGTGCCAGCAGTTTACTGGCCGAAGCTTTCTTT. This chain joins TRBV12-3 or TRBV12-4 and TRBJ1-1; no clear D. The CDR3 is made up of 11 amino acids. The V end was cut by 2 bases, the J end by 8 bases, with 6 bases between.

CDR3 sequence (DNA): TGTGCCAGCAGCTTAAGGGGGCGGGGCGGGAGCAATCAGCCCCAGCATTTT. It translates to CASSLRGRGGSNQPQHF. The rearrangement uses TRBV7-2 and TRBJ1-5; 7 positions agree with TRBD1. V was pared by 2 bases and J by 1 base, with 8 bases of the junction left unmatched. CDR3 length: 17 amino acids. The germline CDR1 and CDR2 sequences are SGHTA and FQGNSA.

This chain connects TRBV19 to TRBJ2-1, with 8 positions matching TRBD2. The germline V gene has CDR1 LNHDA and CDR2 SQIVND (reference sequence). This CDR3 is 14 amino acids long. The V segment lost 5 bases and the J segment 7 bases; nucleotides outside the gene matches: 7. The CDR3 nucleotides read TGTGCCAGTAGTTTGGTAACTAGCGGTAATGAGCAGTTCTTC. It is translated as CASSLVTSGNEQFF.

The CDR3 protein is CASSLGQGAEKLFF. For the CDR3, the DNA is TGTGCCAGCAGCTTAGGACAGGGAGCTGAAAAACTGTTTTTT. The rearrangement uses TRBV7-9 and TRBJ1-4, with 7 bases matching TRBD1. The CDR3 is 14 amino acids. Unmatched junction bases numbered 3, after V lost 1 base and J lost 7 bases. Looked up from germline, CDR1 is SEHNR and CDR2 is FQNEAQ (reference sequence).

The genes are TRBV6-5 and TRBJ1-4; 8 bases agree with TRBD1. The trim removed 5 bases at V and 11 bases at J, leaving 10 bases unmatched. This CDR3 region has 14 residues. CDR1 is MNHEY and CDR2 is SVGAGI in the germline V gene. The CDR3: CASSKTGARGKLFF. Written as DNA, the CDR3 is TGTGCCAGCAGTAAGACAGGGGCCAGGGGGAAACTGTTTTTT.

CDR3 in amino acids: CASSTPSWTGAGYTF. The CDR3 DNA follows: TGTGCCAGTAGTACACCCTCCTGGACAGGGGCTGGCTACACCTTC. V and J are TRBV19 and TRBJ1-2; the match to TRBD1 covers 9 bases. The CDR3 loop spans 15 amino acids. V shed 4 bases, J shed 7 bases, and the junction held 10 bases outside the gene matches. Per the germline V gene, CDR1 is LNHDA and CDR2 is SQIVND (reference sequence).

A few counts support this clone. The genes are TRBV2 and TRBJ1-2; the match to TRBD1 covers 9 bases. CDR3 length: 14 residues. CDR1 and CDR2 (germline): SNHLY, FYNNEI. The J segment lost 2 bases and the V segment lost 6 bases, leaving 4 bases of the junction unmatched. The CDR3, as DNA: TGTGCCAGCAGAGACAGGGGGATAAACTATGGCTACACCTTC. This codes for CASRDRGINYGYTF.

In its sample, this clone was seen a few times. Here the CDR3 reads CASSLVRSPTKNYGYTF. The CDR3 DNA reads as TGTGCCAGCAGCTTAGTTCGGTCTCCGACAAAAAACTATGGCTACACCTTC. This rearrangement joins TRBV7-8 to TRBJ1-2, with D hard to call. The CDR3 is made up of 17 amino acids. V was shortened by 1 base and J by 2 bases, with 17 bases between the two germline ends. The V gene's germline CDR1 is SGHVS and CDR2 FQNEAQ.

The chain combines TRBV16 with TRBJ1-5; D unresolved. CDR1 is KGHSY and CDR2 is FQNENV in the germline V gene. The CDR3 sequence is 13 residues long. V lost 2 bases and J lost 5, with 7 bases in between. CDR3 sequence: CASSQGRDQPQHF. The CDR3 region has the DNA TGTGCCAGCAGCCAAGGAAGGGATCAGCCCCAGCATTTT.

The genes are TRBV27 and TRBJ2-1, with 9 bases matching TRBD1. In germline, CDR1 is MNHEY, CDR2 SMNVEV (reference sequence). This CDR3 is 13 amino acids long. V shed 11 bases and J 2 bases; nucleotides not matched to a gene: 4. The CDR3 sequence: CASGTGPYNEQFF. In DNA, the CDR3 is TGTGCCTCCGGGACAGGGCCCTACAATGAGCAGTTCTTC.

The V gene is TRBV4-3, the J gene TRBJ2-1, with TRBD2 matching 9 bases. CDR1 and CDR2 from the germline V gene are LGHNA and YSLEER. With V trimmed by 0 bases and J by 10 bases, 7 bases remained unmatched. The CDR3 extends over 15 amino acids. Here the CDR3 DNA reads TGCGCCAGCAGCCAAGAGTGGCGGGAGGGCCTAGAGCAGTTCTTC. Its protein is CASSQEWREGLEQFF.

This chain links TRBV29-1 with TRBJ2-3; D possibly uses TRBD1 or TRBD2 (6 bases each). The V end lost 4 bases, the J end lost 8 bases, and 16 bases lay between the germline ends. CDR3 length equals 13 residues. Germline V lookup: CDR1 SQVTM, CDR2 ANQGSEA. The CDR3 DNA is TGCAGCGTTGGGGACGGGGGCAGAGGTACGCAGTATTTT. This encodes CSVGDGGRGTQYF.

Only one count was recorded for this clone. This chain uses TRBV20-1 with TRBJ1-5; D is perhaps TRBD1 (5 bases). Germline loops: CDR1 DFQATT, CDR2 SNEGSKA (reference sequence). V lost 3 bases, J lost 2 bases, and 11 bases lay in between. CDR3 size: 14 residues. CDR3 protein: CSASYGGGNQPQHF. As DNA, the CDR3 is TGCAGTGCTAGTTACGGGGGAGGCAATCAGCCCCAGCATTTT.

V is TRBV9 and J is TRBJ1-4; D call uncertain. CDR3 length: 12 residues. V was shortened by 3 bases and J by 5 bases, with 5 bases between the two germline ends. Germline V gene sequence: CDR1 SGDLS, CDR2 YYNGEE. CDR3 sequence: CASSGSNEKLFF. CDR3 coding DNA: TGTGCCAGCAGCGGGTCAAATGAAAAACTGTTTTTT.

The chain uses TRBV4-1 and TRBJ2-3; D is possibly TRBD2 (5 bases). Germline V CDR1 and CDR2: MGHRA, YSYEKL. With 0 bases removed from V and 5 bases from J, the gap between germline ends came to 15 bases. The CDR3 sequence is 16 residues long. The CDR3, as DNA: TGCGCCAGCAGCCAAGACCCCCCCGGGGTGGTAGATACGCAGTATTTT. Its translation: CASSQDPPGVVDTQYF.

This chain links TRBV5-4 with TRBJ1-2, with 9 bases matching TRBD1. CDR1 SGHNT and CDR2 YYREEE come from the germline V gene (reference sequence). This CDR3 comprises 16 residues. V shed 5 bases, J shed 4 bases, and the junction held 12 bases outside the gene matches. The DNA for the CDR3 is TGTGCCAGCAGGCGCGCACAGAAACAGGGGGCCTATGGCTACACCTTC. It yields the protein CASRRAQKQGAYGYTF.